Here is one T cell receptor (beta chain) with its context. The antigen remains unidentified. The data were taken from a study of T cells in Graves' hyperthyroidism and ophthalmopathy. Disease duration under 2 months; hyperthyroidism patients were aged 18 to 65. PBMCs were collected from an approximately 10 ml volume of fresh peripheral blood. The CDR3 loop spans 17 amino acids. Germline V gives CDR1 SQVTM, CDR2 ANQGSEA. After removal of 6 bases from V and 0 bases from J, the junction contained 7 bases not matched to a gene. Overall study findings and caveats: A model using 13 V-J features told ophthalmopathy apart from stable hyperthyroidism.

Amplified TCR beta CDR3 regions derived from RNA transcripts. In the first-round RT-PCR of the TCR CDR3, the HTBI primer set was used. TCRdb re-derived calls from the multiplex PCR reads in MiXCR, one entry per CDR3 protein. The repertoire holds over 550,000 distinct CDR3 sequences, with over 15% as singletons. The receptor was derived from a young woman with Graves' hyperthyroidism. J is TRBJ2-6 and V is TRBV29-1; 11 positions match TRBD2. Input material: blood. The CDR3 region has the DNA TGCAGCGTCCTGGGACTAGCGGAGGGCTCTGGGGCCAACGTCCTGACTTTC. Amino acids: CSVLGLAEGSGANVLTF.